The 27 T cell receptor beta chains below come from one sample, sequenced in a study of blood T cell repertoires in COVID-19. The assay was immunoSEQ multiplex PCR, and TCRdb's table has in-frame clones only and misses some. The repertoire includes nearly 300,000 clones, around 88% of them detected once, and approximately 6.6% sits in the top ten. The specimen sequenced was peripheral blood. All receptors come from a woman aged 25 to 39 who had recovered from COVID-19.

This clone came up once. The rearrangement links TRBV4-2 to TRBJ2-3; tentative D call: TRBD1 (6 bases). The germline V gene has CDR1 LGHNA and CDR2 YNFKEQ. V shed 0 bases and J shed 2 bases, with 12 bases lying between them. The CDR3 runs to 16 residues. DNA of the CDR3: TGTGCCAGCAGCCAAGATATAGGGGGAGCCACAGATACGCAGTATTTT. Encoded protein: CASSQDIGGATDTQYF.

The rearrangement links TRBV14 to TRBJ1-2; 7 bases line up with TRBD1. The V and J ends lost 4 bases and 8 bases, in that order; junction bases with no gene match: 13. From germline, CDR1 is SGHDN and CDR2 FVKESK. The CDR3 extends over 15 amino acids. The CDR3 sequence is CASSLGATGPPGYTF. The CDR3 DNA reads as TGTGCCAGCAGCCTGGGCGCGACAGGGCCGCCGGGCTACACCTTC.

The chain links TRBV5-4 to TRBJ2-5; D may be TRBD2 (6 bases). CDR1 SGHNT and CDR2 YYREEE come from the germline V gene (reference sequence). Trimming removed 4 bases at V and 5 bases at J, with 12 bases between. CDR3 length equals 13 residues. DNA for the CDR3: TGTGCCAGCAGCACCGGGGGAAGGGAGACCCAGTACTTC. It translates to CASSTGGRETQYF.

This CDR3 is CASSPLWDSTYEQYF. DNA of the CDR3: TGTGCCAGTAGTCCTCTTTGGGACAGTACCTACGAGCAGTACTTC. The J gene is TRBJ2-7, the V gene TRBV19, with 7 bases fitting TRBD1. The CDR3 is 15 residues long. The V segment lost 5 bases and the J segment 2 bases; nucleotides outside the gene matches: 9. CDR1 LNHDA and CDR2 SQIVND come from the germline V gene (reference sequence).

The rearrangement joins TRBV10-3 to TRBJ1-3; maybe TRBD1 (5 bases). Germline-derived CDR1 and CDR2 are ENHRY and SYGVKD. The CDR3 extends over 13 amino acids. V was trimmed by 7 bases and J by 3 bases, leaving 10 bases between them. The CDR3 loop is CAITGGSGNTIYF. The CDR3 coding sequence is TGTGCCATCACGGGGGGAAGTGGAAACACCATATATTTT.

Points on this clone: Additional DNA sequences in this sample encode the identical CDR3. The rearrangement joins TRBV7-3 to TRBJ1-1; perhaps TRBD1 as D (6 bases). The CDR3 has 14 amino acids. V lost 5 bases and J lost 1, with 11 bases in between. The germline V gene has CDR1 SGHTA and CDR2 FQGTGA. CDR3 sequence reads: CASSLTGGNTEAFF. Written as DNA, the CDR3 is TGTGCCAGCAGCCTGACAGGCGGGAACACTGAAGCTTTCTTT.

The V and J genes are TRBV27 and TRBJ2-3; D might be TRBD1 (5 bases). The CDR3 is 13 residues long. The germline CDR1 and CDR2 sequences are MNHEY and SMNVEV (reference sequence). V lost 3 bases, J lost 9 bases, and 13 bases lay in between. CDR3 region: CASSLGQGRTQYF. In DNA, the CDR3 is TGTGCCAGCAGTTTGGGGCAGGGAAGAACGCAGTATTTT.

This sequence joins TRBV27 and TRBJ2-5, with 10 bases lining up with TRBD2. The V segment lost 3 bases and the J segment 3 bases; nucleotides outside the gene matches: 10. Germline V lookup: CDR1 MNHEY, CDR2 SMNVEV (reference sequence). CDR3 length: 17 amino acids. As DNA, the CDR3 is TGTGCCAGCAGTTTCGTGGCTAGCGGGGGTGGCAAAGAGACCCAGTACTTC. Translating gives CASSFVASGGGKETQYF.

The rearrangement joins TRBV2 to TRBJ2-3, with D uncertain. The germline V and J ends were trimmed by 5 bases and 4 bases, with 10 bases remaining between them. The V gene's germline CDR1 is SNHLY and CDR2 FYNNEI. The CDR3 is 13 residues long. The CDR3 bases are TGTGCCAGCAGTCTGTCGTCGTCAGATACGCAGTATTTT. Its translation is CASSLSSSDTQYF.

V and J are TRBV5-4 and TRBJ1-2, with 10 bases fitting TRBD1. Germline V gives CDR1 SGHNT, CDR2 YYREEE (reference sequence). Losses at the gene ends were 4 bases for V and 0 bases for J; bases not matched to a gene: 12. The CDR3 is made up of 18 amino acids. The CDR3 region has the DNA TGTGCCAGCAGCCCCGGACCGGGACAGGGGCCAGCTAACTATGGCTACACCTTC. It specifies CASSPGPGQGPANYGYTF.

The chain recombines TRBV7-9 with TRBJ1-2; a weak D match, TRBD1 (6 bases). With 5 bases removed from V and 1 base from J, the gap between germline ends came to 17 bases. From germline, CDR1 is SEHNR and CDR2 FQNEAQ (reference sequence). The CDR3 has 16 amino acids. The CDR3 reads CASSQTGADFNYGYTF. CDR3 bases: TGTGCCAGCAGCCAGACAGGAGCCGACTTTAACTATGGCTACACCTTC.

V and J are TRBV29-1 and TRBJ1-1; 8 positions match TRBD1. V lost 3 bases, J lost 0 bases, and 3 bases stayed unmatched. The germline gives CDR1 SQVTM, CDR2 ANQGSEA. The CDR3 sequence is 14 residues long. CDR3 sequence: CSVDWTGLNTEAFF. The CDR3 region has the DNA TGCAGCGTTGACTGGACAGGGCTGAACACTGAAGCTTTCTTT. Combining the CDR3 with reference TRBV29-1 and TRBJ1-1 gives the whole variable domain SAVISQKPSRDICQRGTSLTIQCQVDSQVTMMFWYRQQPGQSLTLIATANQGSEATYESGFVIDKFPISRPNLTFSTLTVSNMSPEDSSIYLCSVDWTGLNTEAFFGQGTRLTVV.

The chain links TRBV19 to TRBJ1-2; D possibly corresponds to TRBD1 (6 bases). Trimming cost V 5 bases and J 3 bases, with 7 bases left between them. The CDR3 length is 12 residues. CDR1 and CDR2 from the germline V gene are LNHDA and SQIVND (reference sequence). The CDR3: CASSRQDYGYTF. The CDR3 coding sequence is TGTGCCAGTAGTCGACAGGACTATGGCTACACCTTC. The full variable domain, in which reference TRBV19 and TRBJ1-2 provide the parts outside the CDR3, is DGGITQSPKYLFRKEGQNVTLSCEQNLNHDAMYWYRQDPGQGLRLIYYSQIVNDFQKGDIAEGYSVSREKKESFPLTVTSAQKNPTAFYLCASSRQDYGYTFGSGTRLTVV.

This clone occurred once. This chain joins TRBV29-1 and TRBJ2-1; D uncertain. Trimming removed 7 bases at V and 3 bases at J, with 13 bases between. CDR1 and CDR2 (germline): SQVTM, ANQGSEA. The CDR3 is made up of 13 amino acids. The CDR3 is CSATGSSYNEQFF. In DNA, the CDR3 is TGCAGCGCCACCGGATCTAGCTACAATGAGCAGTTCTTC.

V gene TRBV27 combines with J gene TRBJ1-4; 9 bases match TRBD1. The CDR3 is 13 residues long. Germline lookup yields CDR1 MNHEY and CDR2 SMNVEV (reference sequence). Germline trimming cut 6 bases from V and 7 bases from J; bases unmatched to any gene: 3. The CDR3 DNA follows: TGTGCCAGCAGGACAGGGGGAGCTGAAAAACTGTTTTTT. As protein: CASRTGGAEKLFF.

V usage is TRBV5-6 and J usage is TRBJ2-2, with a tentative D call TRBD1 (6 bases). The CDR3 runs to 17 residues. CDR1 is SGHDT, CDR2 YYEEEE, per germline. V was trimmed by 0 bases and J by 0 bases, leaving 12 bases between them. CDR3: CASSLVAAGANTGELFF. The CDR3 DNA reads TGTGCCAGCAGCTTGGTTGCGGCAGGGGCGAACACCGGGGAGCTGTTTTTT.

The CDR3 region is CASSSYPGGRETQYF. The CDR3 DNA reads TGTGCCAGCAGTTCCTACCCGGGGGGGAGAGAGACCCAGTACTTC. The chain links TRBV28 to TRBJ2-5; 8 nucleotides align to TRBD2. V dropped 4 bases and J dropped 4; count of bases not matched to a gene: 8. Germline V CDR1 and CDR2: MDHEN, SYDVKM. The CDR3 sequence is 15 residues long.

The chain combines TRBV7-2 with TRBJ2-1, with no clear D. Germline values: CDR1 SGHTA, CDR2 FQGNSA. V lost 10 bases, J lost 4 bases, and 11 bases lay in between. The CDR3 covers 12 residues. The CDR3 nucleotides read TGTGCCACAAACCGCCGGTACAATGAGCAGTTCTTC. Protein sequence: CATNRRYNEQFF.

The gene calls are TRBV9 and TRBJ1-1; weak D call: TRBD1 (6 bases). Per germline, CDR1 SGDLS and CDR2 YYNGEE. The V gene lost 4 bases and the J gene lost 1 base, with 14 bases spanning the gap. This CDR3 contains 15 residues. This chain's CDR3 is CASSPRTEWNTEAFF. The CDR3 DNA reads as TGTGCCAGCAGCCCCCGGACAGAATGGAACACTGAAGCTTTCTTT.

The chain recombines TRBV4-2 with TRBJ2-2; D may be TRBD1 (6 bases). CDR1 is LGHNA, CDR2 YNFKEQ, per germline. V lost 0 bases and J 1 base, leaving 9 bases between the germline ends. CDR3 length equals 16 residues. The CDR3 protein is CASSQDTGRNTGELFF. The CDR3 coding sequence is TGTGCCAGCAGCCAAGATACAGGGAGGAACACCGGGGAGCTGTTTTTT.

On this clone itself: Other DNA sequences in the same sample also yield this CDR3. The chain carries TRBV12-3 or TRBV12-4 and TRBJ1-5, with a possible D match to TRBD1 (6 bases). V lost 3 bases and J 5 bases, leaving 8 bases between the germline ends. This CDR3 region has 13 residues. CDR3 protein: CASSLTGDQPQHF. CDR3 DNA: TGTGCCAGCAGTTTGACAGGCGATCAGCCCCAGCATTTT.

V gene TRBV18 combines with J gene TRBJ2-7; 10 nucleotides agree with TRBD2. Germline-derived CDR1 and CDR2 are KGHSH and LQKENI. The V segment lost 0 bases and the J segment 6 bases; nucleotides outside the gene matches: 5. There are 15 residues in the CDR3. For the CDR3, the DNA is TGTGCCAGCTCACCACCCACTAGCGGGGCGGGCGAGCAGTACTTC. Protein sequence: CASSPPTSGAGEQYF.

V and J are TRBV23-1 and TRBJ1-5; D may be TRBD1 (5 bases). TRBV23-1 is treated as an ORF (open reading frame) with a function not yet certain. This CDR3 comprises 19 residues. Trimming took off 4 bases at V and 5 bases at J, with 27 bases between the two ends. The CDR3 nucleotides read TGCGCCAGCAGTCGGGGACCGGATAGGACGGAATCGGGGGATCAGCCCCAGCATTTT. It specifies CASSRGPDRTESGDQPQHF.

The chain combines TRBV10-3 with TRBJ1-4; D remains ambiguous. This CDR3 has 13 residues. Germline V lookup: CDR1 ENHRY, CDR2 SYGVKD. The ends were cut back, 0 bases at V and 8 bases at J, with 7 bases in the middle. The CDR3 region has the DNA TGTGCCATCAGTGAGTCACTAGGGGAAAAACTGTTTTTT. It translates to CAISESLGEKLFF.

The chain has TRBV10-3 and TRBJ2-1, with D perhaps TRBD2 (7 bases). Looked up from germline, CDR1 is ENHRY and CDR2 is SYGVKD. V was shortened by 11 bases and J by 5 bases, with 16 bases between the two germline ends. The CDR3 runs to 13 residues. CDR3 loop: CAALGGGDNEQFF. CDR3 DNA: TGTGCCGCATTAGGGGGGGGTGACAATGAGCAGTTCTTC.

The CDR3, as DNA: TGCGCCAGCAGCTTGGAGACGGGACAATATAATTCACCCCTCCACTTT. It specifies CASSLETGQYNSPLHF. The chain uses TRBV5-1 and TRBJ1-6; tentative D call: TRBD1 (6 bases). Trimming took 0 bases from V and 4 from J, leaving 11 bases between them. CDR1 and CDR2 (germline): SGHRS, YFSETQ. CDR3 length equals 16 residues.

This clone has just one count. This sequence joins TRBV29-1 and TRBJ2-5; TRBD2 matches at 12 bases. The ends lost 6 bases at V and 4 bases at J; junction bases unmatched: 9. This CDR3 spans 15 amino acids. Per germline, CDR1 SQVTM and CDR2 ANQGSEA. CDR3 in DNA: TGCAGCGTCGGGAGGACTAGCGGGGACGGAGAGACCCAGTACTTC. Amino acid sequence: CSVGRTSGDGETQYF.